Shown below are 29 T cell receptor beta chains from a single sample sequenced in a study of blood T cell repertoires in COVID-19. TCRdb's copy holds only in-frame clones and misses some; the assay was immunoSEQ multiplex PCR. The repertoire includes about 100,000 clones, approximately 86% of them detected once, and less than 9% sits in the top ten. Sample: peripheral blood. All receptors come from a man in his sixties with acute or convalescent COVID-19.

V and J are TRBV10-3 and TRBJ2-1, with TRBD2 identical over 12 bases. V lost 2 bases to trimming and J lost 6 bases; unmatched junction nucleotides: 5. The CDR3 is 16 residues long. Germline-derived CDR1 and CDR2 are ENHRY and SYGVKD. For the CDR3, the DNA is TGTGCCATCAGTGAGGCTCTAGCGGGGGGGCTCAATGAGCAGTTCTTC. It specifies CAISEALAGGLNEQFF.

This sequence joins TRBV19 and TRBJ1-5; 8 positions agree with TRBD1. V dropped 6 bases and J dropped 4; count of bases not matched to a gene: 11. This CDR3 has 16 amino acids. CDR1 and CDR2 (germline): LNHDA, SQIVND (reference sequence). CDR3 bases: TGTGCCAGTAGCTACGGACAGGGCAGTCGTAATCAGCCCCAGCATTTT. Protein product: CASSYGQGSRNQPQHF.

The chain couples TRBV7-6 to TRBJ2-3, with D tentatively TRBD1 (6 bases). The germline V and J ends were trimmed by 2 bases and 1 base, with 16 bases remaining between them. The CDR3 extends over 17 amino acids. Germline-derived CDR1 and CDR2 are SGHVS and FNYEAQ. CDR3 residues: CASSLQVVRGGTDTQYF. Written as DNA, the CDR3 is TGTGCCAGCAGCTTACAGGTGGTCAGGGGTGGCACAGATACGCAGTATTTT.

The rearrangement links TRBV3-1 (or the pseudogene TRBV3-2) to TRBJ2-4; perhaps TRBD1 as D (5 bases). Germline-derived CDR1 and CDR2 are LGHDT and YNNKEL (reference sequence). The CDR3 extends over 16 amino acids. V was pared by 2 bases and J by 1 base, with 12 bases between. CDR3 loop: CASSQRGAAAKNIQYF. The CDR3 DNA reads TGTGCCAGCAGCCAACGTGGGGCCGCGGCCAAAAACATTCAGTACTTC.

This clone was observed a handful of times. V usage is TRBV19 and J usage is TRBJ2-1; a possible D gene is TRBD1 (5 bases). Trimming removed 5 bases at V and 7 bases at J, with 6 bases between. Germline V gene data show CDR1 as LNHDA and CDR2 as SQIVND (reference sequence). The CDR3 extends over 11 amino acids. CDR3 in DNA: TGTGCCAGTAGTGGACATAATGAGCAGTTCTTC. This encodes CASSGHNEQFF. The full variable domain, completed using reference TRBV19 and TRBJ2-1, is DGGITQSPKYLFRKEGQNVTLSCEQNLNHDAMYWYRQDPGQGLRLIYYSQIVNDFQKGDIAEGYSVSREKKESFPLTVTSAQKNPTAFYLCASSGHNEQFFGPGTRLTVL.

The V and J genes are TRBV4-1 and TRBJ1-6, with 7 positions matching TRBD1. With 2 bases clipped from V and 7 bases from J, the junction kept 8 bases outside the gene matches. The CDR3 loop spans 16 amino acids. Germline V gives CDR1 MGHRA, CDR2 YSYEKL. The CDR3 spells CASSQRGQMGNSPLHF. CDR3 nucleotide sequence: TGCGCCAGCAGCCAAAGGGGACAGATGGGAAATTCACCCCTCCACTTT.

This sequence joins TRBV6-2 or TRBV6-3 and TRBJ1-4; D ambiguous. The CDR3 spans 20 residues. In germline, CDR1 is MNHEY, CDR2 SVGEGT. V gave up 0 bases and J gave up 0 bases, with 20 bases separating them. For the CDR3, the DNA is TGTGCCAGCAGTTACTCGCCAGGCCAATCTGGCCCGGCAACTAATGAAAAACTGTTTTTT. As protein: CASSYSPGQSGPATNEKLFF.

The genes are TRBV5-4 and TRBJ1-1; weak D call: TRBD1 (5 bases). The CDR3 consists of 14 residues. Germline values: CDR1 SGHNT, CDR2 YYREEE (reference sequence). V shed 1 base and J shed 5 bases, with 12 bases lying between them. The CDR3 reads CASSLYGGGTEAFF. CDR3 nucleotides: TGTGCCAGCAGCTTGTACGGGGGTGGTACTGAAGCTTTCTTT.

The chain's CDR3 is CASRASRTGVSGANVLTF. CDR3 DNA sequence: TGTGCCAGCAGGGCCTCTAGGACAGGGGTTTCTGGGGCCAACGTCCTGACTTTC. The rearrangement links TRBV25-1 to TRBJ2-6, with 9 nucleotides matching TRBD1. With V trimmed by 6 bases and J by 1 base, 10 bases remained unmatched. This CDR3 is built from 18 residues. Germline values: CDR1 MGHDK, CDR2 SYGVNS.

The J gene is TRBJ2-2, the V gene TRBV30, with 7 bases fitting TRBD2. Unmatched junction bases numbered 8, after V lost 7 bases and J lost 0 bases. Germline assignment: CDR1 GTSNPN and CDR2 SVGIG (reference sequence). There are 15 residues in the CDR3. CDR3 region: CASRGDLSNTGELFF. DNA of the CDR3: TGTGCCTCCCGGGGGGACCTGTCGAACACCGGGGAGCTGTTTTTT. The entire variable domain, with the rest obtained from reference TRBV30 and TRBJ2-2, is as follows: SQTIHQWPATLVQPVGSPLSLECTVEGTSNPNLYWYRQAAGRGLQLLFYSVGIGQISSEVPQNLSASRPQDRQFILSSKKLLLSDSGFYLCASRGDLSNTGELFFGEGSRLTVL.

The chain has TRBV7-9 and TRBJ2-3; D is possibly TRBD2 (6 bases). CDR3 length: 14 residues. The germline CDR1 and CDR2 sequences are SEHNR and FQNEAQ (reference sequence). Trimming took off 9 bases at V and 2 bases at J, with 15 bases between the two ends. In DNA, the CDR3 is TGTGCCAGTCCCCCGGGACTCGCCACAGATACGCAGTATTTT. This gives the protein CASPPGLATDTQYF.

The CDR3 coding sequence is TGTGCCAGCACCAGACGTCGTGGAGATAATTCACCCCTCCACTTT. This gives the protein CASTRRRGDNSPLHF. The gene calls are TRBV7-2 and TRBJ1-6; D is unresolved. The germline V and J ends were trimmed by 7 bases and 5 bases, with 15 bases remaining between them. In germline, CDR1 is SGHTA, CDR2 FQGNSA. The CDR3 has 15 amino acids.

The chain carries TRBV9 and TRBJ2-1, with TRBD1 matching over 7 bases. Germline-derived CDR1 and CDR2 are SGDLS and YYNGEE. This CDR3 is 15 amino acids long. With V trimmed by 3 bases and J by 6 bases, 9 bases remained unmatched. The CDR3 DNA is TGTGCCAGCAGCGCTTCGGTAGGGGGCCCCAATGAGCAGTTCTTC. Residues: CASSASVGGPNEQFF.

Comment on this clone: The same CDR3 is also encoded by other DNA sequences in this sample. The CDR3 DNA sequence: TGTGCCACCAGTGCGGGACAGGGAAACACTGAAGCTTTCTTT. Its protein is CATSAGQGNTEAFF. The J gene is TRBJ1-1, the V gene TRBV24-1; 9 bases are shared with TRBD1. Germline-derived CDR1 and CDR2 are KGHDR and SFDVKD. Trimming cost V 5 bases and J 2 bases; bases outside gene matches: 2. CDR3 size: 14 residues.

The chain couples TRBV4-3 to TRBJ1-1; D unresolved. The CDR3 runs to 15 residues. Germline V gene sequence: CDR1 LGHNA, CDR2 YSLEER. V was pared by 2 bases and J by 7 bases, with 17 bases between. The CDR3 region is CASSQIAAGRVEAFF. CDR3 DNA: TGCGCCAGCAGCCAAATTGCAGCGGGTAGGGTTGAAGCTTTCTTT.

The chain carries TRBV3-1 (or the pseudogene TRBV3-2) and TRBJ2-7; tentative D call: TRBD1 (5 bases). The V and J ends lost 3 bases and 3 bases respectively, with 9 bases between them. Germline CDR1 and CDR2: LGHDT and YNNKEL (reference sequence). CDR3 length: 13 residues. This chain's CDR3 is CASSHSQGYEQYF. CDR3 coding DNA: TGTGCCAGCAGCCATTCCCAGGGCTACGAGCAGTACTTC.

Only one count was recorded for this clone. This sequence joins TRBV14 and TRBJ1-6; D is undetermined. Germline assignment: CDR1 SGHDN and CDR2 FVKESK. The V end was cut by 4 bases, the J end by 10 bases, with 14 bases between. There are 14 residues in the CDR3. This chain's CDR3 is CASSLTTGRSPLHF. The CDR3 coding sequence is TGTGCCAGCAGCCTTACGACGGGGAGGTCACCCCTCCACTTT. Filled out from reference TRBV14 and TRBJ1-6, the complete variable domain reads EAGVTQFPSHSVIEKGQTVTLRCDPISGHDNLYWYRRVMGKEIKFLLHFVKESKQDESGMPNNRFLAERTGGTYSTLKVQPAELEDSGVYFCASSLTTGRSPLHFGNGTRLTVT.

The rearrangement joins TRBV6-1 to TRBJ1-6; unclear D gene. The CDR3 sequence is 15 residues long. Germline lookup yields CDR1 MNHNS and CDR2 SASEGT. The germline V and J ends were trimmed by 3 bases and 5 bases, with 11 bases remaining between them. The chain's CDR3 is CASSESPGHNSPLHF. The CDR3 DNA reads TGTGCCAGCAGTGAGAGTCCAGGCCATAATTCACCCCTCCACTTT.

This rearrangement joins TRBV11-3 to TRBJ1-1; 7 bases are shared with TRBD1. The CDR3 length is 13 residues. Losses at the gene ends were 3 bases for V and 5 bases for J; bases not matched to a gene: 3. CDR1 and CDR2 (germline): SGHNT, YENEEA. The CDR3 sequence: CASSFIQGTEAFF. The CDR3 nucleotides are TGTGCCAGCAGCTTTATACAGGGGACTGAAGCTTTCTTT. The variable domain in full, with the rest retrieved from reference TRBV11-3 and TRBJ1-1, is EAGVVQSPRYKIIEKKQPVAFWCNPISGHNTLYWYLQNLGQGPELLIRYENEEAVDDSQLPKDRFSAERLKGVDSTLKIQPAELGDSAVYLCASSFIQGTEAFFGQGTRLTVV.

This sequence joins TRBV19 and TRBJ1-5; the D is unclear. Trimming removed 0 bases from V and 2 bases from J, with 8 bases in between. This CDR3 region has 15 residues. From germline, CDR1 is LNHDA and CDR2 SQIVND (reference sequence). The CDR3 protein is CASSIDPGGNQPQHF. The CDR3 DNA reads TGTGCCAGTAGTATAGATCCCGGGGGCAATCAGCCCCAGCATTTT.

The chain recombines TRBV5-4 with TRBJ2-1; 8 bases map to TRBD2. J was trimmed by 4 bases and V by 1 base; bases with no gene match: 4. CDR3 length equals 15 residues. CDR1 is SGHNT and CDR2 is YYREEE in the germline V gene (reference sequence). The CDR3 nucleotides read TGTGCCAGCAGCTTGAGGACTAGCAGTTACAATGAGCAGTTCTTC. Translated: CASSLRTSSYNEQFF.

The chain uses TRBV5-1 and TRBJ1-5; perhaps TRBD1 as D (6 bases). The germline gives CDR1 SGHRS, CDR2 YFSETQ. There are 13 residues in the CDR3. Trimming shortened V by 4 bases and J by 4 bases, and 9 bases separated the two germline ends. The CDR3 DNA reads TGCGCCAGCAGCCGCACAGGGAATCAGCCCCAGCATTTT. Translated: CASSRTGNQPQHF.

The chain combines TRBV4-1 with TRBJ2-5; 9 nucleotides agree with TRBD1. This CDR3 has 15 amino acids. Germline CDR1 MGHRA, CDR2 YSYEKL. The V and J ends lost 0 bases and 7 bases, in that order; junction bases with no gene match: 6. The CDR3: CASSQDATGGSTQYF. In nucleotides, the CDR3 is TGCGCCAGCAGCCAAGATGCAACAGGGGGCTCGACCCAGTACTTC.

The chain joins TRBV6-5 to TRBJ2-7; 8 bases map to TRBD2. V was pared by 5 bases and J by 2 bases, with 8 bases of the junction left unmatched. Germline values: CDR1 MNHEY, CDR2 SVGAGI. The CDR3 totals 15 residues. CDR3 sequence reads: CASSTGGVGPYEQYF. CDR3 bases: TGTGCCAGCAGTACGGGGGGGGTAGGCCCCTACGAGCAGTACTTC.

This clone was detected only once. The chain carries TRBV9 and TRBJ2-3, with TRBD2 matching 7 bases. Germline V gene data show CDR1 as SGDLS and CDR2 as YYNGEE. The CDR3 length is 14 residues. The V and J ends lost 4 bases and 5 bases, in that order; junction bases with no gene match: 7. CDR3 sequence: CASSYRGVGDTQYF. Here the CDR3 DNA reads TGTGCCAGCAGCTACCGGGGGGTGGGAGATACGCAGTATTTT. Variable domain in full (rest from reference TRBV9 and TRBJ2-3): DSGVTQTPKHLITATGQRVTLRCSPRSGDLSVYWYQQSLDQGLQFLIQYYNGEERAKGNILERFSAQQFPDLHSELNLSSLELGDSALYFCASSYRGVGDTQYFGPGTRLTVL.

The rearrangement uses TRBV13 and TRBJ1-1; no definite D call. CDR1 and CDR2 from the germline V gene are PRHDT and FYEKMQ (reference sequence). V was shortened by 6 bases and J by 0 bases, with 14 bases between the two germline ends. The CDR3 length is 15 residues. The CDR3 sequence: CASRQRGGLNTEAFF. CDR3 sequence (DNA): TGTGCCAGCAGGCAACGAGGAGGCCTGAACACTGAAGCTTTCTTT.

The V call is TRBV30, the J call TRBJ1-1; 7 bases are a match to TRBD1. The germline V gene encodes CDR1 GTSNPN and CDR2 SVGIG (reference sequence). The CDR3 consists of 10 residues. The trim removed 5 bases at V and 10 bases at J, leaving 4 bases unmatched. CDR3 sequence (DNA): TGTGCCTGGGAAAGGGGGCGAGCTTTCTTT. Translated, it gives CAWERGRAFF.

The V and J genes are TRBV19 and TRBJ1-5; 8 positions agree with TRBD1. Looked up from germline, CDR1 is LNHDA and CDR2 is SQIVND (reference sequence). V lost 6 bases to trimming and J lost 7 bases; unmatched junction nucleotides: 14. CDR3 length equals 16 residues. For the CDR3, the DNA is TGTGCCAGTAGACCTATCCCAGGACAGGGCTGGCAGCCCCAGCATTTT. Translated: CASRPIPGQGWQPQHF.

The chain carries TRBV10-1 and TRBJ1-1, with 8 bases identical to TRBD1. Germline assignment: CDR1 WNHNN and CDR2 SYGVQD (reference sequence). V shed 0 bases, J shed 9 bases, and the junction held 6 bases outside the gene matches. CDR3 length equals 14 residues. CDR3 nucleotides: TGCGCCAGCAGTGAGTCTGGAACAGGGGGGAAAGCTTTCTTT. Translation gives CASSESGTGGKAFF.